This T cell receptor beta chain came from a study of OX40 agonist ivuxolimab in advanced cancers. This CDR3 contains 17 residues. CDR1 is SGHNT, CDR2 YENEEA, per germline. Losses at the gene ends were 1 base for V and 0 bases for J; bases not matched to a gene: 5. Repertoires were generated with immunoSEQ multiplex PCR, while TCRdb's copy carries only in-frame clones and drops some. This table holds more than 20,000 clones, more than 65% found once. The chain couples TRBV11-3 to TRBJ2-3, with 9 bases identical to TRBD1. This receptor was taken from an adult with an advanced solid tumor such as melanoma, head and neck, liver or kidney cancer. The source material was CD4+ or CD8+ T cells sorted from blood, sampled in a trial of the OX40 agonist ivuxolimab. The CDR3 DNA follows: TGTGCCAGCAGCTTAGGCCGCGGGACAGGGAGCACAGATACGCAGTATTTT. It yields the protein CASSLGRGTGSTDTQYF.